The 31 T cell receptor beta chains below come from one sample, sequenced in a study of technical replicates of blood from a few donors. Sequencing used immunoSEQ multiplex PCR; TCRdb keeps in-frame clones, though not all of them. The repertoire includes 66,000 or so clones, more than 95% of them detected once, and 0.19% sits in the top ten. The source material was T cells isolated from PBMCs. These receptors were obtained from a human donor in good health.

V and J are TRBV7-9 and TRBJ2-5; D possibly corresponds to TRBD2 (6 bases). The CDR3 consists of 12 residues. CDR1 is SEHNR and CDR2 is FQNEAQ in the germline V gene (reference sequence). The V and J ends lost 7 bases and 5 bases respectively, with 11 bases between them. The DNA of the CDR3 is TGTGCCAGCACCCAGAGCGGGGAGACCCAGTACTTC. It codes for CASTQSGETQYF.

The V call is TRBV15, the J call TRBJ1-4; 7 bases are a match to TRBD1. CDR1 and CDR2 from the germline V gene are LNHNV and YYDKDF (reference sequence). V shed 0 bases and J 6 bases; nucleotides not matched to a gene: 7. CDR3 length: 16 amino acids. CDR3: CATSRDPAGGDEKLFF. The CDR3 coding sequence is TGTGCCACCAGCAGAGATCCCGCAGGGGGAGATGAAAAACTGTTTTTT. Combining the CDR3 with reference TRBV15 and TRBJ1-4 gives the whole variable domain DAMVIQNPRYQVTQFGKPVTLSCSQTLNHNVMYWYQQKSSQAPKLLFHYYDKDFNNEADTPDNFQSRRPNTSFCFLDIRSPGLGDTAMYLCATSRDPAGGDEKLFFGSGTQLSVL.

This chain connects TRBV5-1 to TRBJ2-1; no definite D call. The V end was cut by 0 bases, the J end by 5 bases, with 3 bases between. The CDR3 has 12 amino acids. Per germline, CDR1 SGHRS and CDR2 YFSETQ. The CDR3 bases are TGCGCCAGCAGCTTGGTCAACAATGAGCAGTTCTTC. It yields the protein CASSLVNNEQFF. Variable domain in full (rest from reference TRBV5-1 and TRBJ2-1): KAGVTQTPRYLIKTRGQQVTLSCSPISGHRSVSWYQQTPGQGLQFLFEYFSETQRNKGNFPGRFSGRQFSNSRSEMNVSTLELGDSALYLCASSLVNNEQFFGPGTRLTVL.

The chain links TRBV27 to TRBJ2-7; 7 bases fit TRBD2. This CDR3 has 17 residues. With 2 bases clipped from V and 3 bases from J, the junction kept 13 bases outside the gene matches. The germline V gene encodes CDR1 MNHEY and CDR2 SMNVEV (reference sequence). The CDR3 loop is CASSLIFGGTTNYEQYF. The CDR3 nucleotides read TGTGCCAGCAGTTTAATTTTTGGCGGGACTACTAACTACGAGCAGTACTTC.

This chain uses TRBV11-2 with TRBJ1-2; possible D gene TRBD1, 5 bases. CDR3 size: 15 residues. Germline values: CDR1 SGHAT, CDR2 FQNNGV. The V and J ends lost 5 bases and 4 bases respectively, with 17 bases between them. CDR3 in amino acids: CASSPTLPGIYGYTF. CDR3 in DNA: TGTGCCAGCAGCCCCACTTTGCCAGGGATCTATGGCTACACCTTC.

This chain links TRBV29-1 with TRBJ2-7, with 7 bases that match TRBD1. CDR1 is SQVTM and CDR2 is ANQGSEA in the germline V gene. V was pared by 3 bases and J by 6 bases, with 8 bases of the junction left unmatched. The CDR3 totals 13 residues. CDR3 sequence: CSVDRDRSGEQYF. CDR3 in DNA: TGCAGCGTTGACAGGGACAGATCGGGCGAGCAGTACTTC.

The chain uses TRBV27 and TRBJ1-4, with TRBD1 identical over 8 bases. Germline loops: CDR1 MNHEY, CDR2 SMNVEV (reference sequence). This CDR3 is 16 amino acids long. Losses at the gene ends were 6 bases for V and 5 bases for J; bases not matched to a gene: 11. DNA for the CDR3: TGTGCCAGCAGCCGATACTCGGACAGGGTAAATGAAAAACTGTTTTTT. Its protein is CASSRYSDRVNEKLFF.

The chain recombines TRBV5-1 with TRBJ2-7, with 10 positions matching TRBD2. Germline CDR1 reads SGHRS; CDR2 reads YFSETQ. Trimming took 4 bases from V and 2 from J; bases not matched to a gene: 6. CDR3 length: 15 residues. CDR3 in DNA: TGCGCCAGCAGCACATCTAGCGGGAGAGCCTACGAGCAGTACTTC. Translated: CASSTSSGRAYEQYF.

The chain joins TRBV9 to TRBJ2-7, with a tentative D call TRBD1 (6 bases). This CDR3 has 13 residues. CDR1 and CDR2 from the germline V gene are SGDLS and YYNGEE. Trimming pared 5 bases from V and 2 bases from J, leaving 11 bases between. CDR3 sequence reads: CASSPTGPYEQYF. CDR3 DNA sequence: TGTGCCAGCAGTCCTACAGGGCCCTACGAGCAGTACTTC. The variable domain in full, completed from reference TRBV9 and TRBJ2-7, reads DSGVTQTPKHLITATGQRVTLRCSPRSGDLSVYWYQQSLDQGLQFLIQYYNGEERAKGNILERFSAQQFPDLHSELNLSSLELGDSALYFCASSPTGPYEQYFGPGTRLTVT.

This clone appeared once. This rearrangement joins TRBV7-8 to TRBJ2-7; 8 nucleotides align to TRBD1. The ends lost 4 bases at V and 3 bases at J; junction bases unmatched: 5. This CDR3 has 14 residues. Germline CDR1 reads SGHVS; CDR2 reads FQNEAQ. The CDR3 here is CASSSGTGDYEQYF. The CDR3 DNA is TGTGCCAGCAGCTCTGGGACAGGAGACTACGAGCAGTACTTC.

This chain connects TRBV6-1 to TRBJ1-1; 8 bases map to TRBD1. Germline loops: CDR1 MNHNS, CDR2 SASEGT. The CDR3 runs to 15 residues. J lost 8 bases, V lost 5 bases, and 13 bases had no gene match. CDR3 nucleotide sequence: TGTGCCAGCAGTTTCCGAGGGGGGCAGGGGGCAGAAGCTTTCTTT. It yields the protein CASSFRGGQGAEAFF.

The chain's CDR3 is CASGLSLTGNNSPLHF. The CDR3 nucleotides read TGTGCTAGTGGTTTGTCTTTGACAGGGAATAATTCACCCCTCCACTTT. This sequence joins TRBV12-5 and TRBJ1-6; 7 nucleotides agree with TRBD1. The germline V gene has CDR1 LGHNT and CDR2 FRNRAP. V lost 2 bases to trimming and J lost 5 bases; unmatched junction nucleotides: 6. The CDR3 runs 16 residues. The full variable domain, completed using reference TRBV12-5 and TRBJ1-6, is DARVTQTPRHKVTEMGQEVTMRCQPILGHNTVFWYRQTMMQGLELLAYFRNRAPLDDSGMPKDRFSAEMPDATLATLKIQPSEPRDSAVYFCASGLSLTGNNSPLHFGNGTRLTVT.

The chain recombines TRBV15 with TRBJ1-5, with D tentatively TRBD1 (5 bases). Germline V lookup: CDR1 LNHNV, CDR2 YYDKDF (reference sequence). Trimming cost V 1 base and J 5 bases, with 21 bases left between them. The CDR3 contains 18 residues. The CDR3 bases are TGTGCCACCAGCAGAGGAGCCGGGAGTCCCCGGGGGGATCAGCCCCAGCATTTT. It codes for CATSRGAGSPRGDQPQHF.

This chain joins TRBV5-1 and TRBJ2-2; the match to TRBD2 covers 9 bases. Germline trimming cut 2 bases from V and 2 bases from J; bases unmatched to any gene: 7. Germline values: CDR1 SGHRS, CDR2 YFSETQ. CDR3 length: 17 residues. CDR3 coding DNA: TGCGCCAGCAGCTTACGTAGCGGGGGATCAAACACCGGGGAGCTGTTTTTT. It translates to CASSLRSGGSNTGELFF.

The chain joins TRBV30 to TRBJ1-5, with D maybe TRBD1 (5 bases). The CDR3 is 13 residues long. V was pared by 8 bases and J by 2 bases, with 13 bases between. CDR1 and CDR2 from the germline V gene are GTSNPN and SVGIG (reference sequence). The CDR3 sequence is CAGARGGNQPQHF. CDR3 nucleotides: TGTGCCGGGGCGCGGGGGGGCAATCAGCCCCAGCATTTT.

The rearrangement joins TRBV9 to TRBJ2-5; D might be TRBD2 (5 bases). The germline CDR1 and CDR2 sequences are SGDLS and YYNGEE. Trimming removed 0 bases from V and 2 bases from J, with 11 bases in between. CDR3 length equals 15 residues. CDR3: CASSVENRGQETQYF. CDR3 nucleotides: TGTGCCAGCAGCGTAGAGAACCGCGGGCAAGAGACCCAGTACTTC.

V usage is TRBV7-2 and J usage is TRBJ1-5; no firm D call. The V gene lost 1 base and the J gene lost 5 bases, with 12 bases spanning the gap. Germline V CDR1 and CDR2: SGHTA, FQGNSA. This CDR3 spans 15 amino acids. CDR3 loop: CASSLGRHLDQPQHF. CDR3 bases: TGTGCCAGCAGCTTAGGTCGACACCTTGATCAGCCCCAGCATTTT.

The CDR3 coding sequence is TGTGCCAGCTACGGACTAGCGGGAGGGCCATCGTTCTCTGGGGCCAACGTCCTGACTTTC. It yields the protein CASYGLAGGPSFSGANVLTF. V usage is TRBV2 and J usage is TRBJ2-6, with TRBD2 matching 15 bases. V gave up 8 bases and J gave up 0 bases; unmatched junction bases: 11. In germline, CDR1 is SNHLY, CDR2 FYNNEI. The CDR3 spans 20 residues.

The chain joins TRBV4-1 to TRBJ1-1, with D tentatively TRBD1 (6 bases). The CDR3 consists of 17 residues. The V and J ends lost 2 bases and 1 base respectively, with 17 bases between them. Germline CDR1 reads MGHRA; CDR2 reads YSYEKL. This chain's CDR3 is CASSQPYRELGNTEAFF. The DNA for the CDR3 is TGCGCCAGCAGCCAACCTTACAGGGAATTGGGGAACACTGAAGCTTTCTTT.

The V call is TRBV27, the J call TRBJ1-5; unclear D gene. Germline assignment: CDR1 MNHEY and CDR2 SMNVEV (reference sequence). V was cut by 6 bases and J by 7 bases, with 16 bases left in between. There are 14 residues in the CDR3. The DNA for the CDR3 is TGTGCCAGCAGCCGTTACTTGGAGAAACAGCCCCAGCATTTT. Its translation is CASSRYLEKQPQHF.

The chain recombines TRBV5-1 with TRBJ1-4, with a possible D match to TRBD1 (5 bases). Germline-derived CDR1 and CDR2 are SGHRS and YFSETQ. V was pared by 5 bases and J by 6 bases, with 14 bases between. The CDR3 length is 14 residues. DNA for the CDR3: TGCGCCAGCAGGGGAGGGACGGAGTATGAAAAACTGTTTTTT. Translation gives CASRGGTEYEKLFF.

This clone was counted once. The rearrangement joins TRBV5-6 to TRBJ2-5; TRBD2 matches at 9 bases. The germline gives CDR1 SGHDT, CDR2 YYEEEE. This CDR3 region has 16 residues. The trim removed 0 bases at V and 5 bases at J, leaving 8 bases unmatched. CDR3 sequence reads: CASSLDPAGGSETQYF. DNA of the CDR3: TGTGCCAGCAGCTTGGATCCAGCGGGGGGCTCGGAGACCCAGTACTTC.

CDR3 protein: CSAGREFGYTF. The CDR3 coding sequence is TGCAGTGCTGGTAGGGAGTTTGGCTACACCTTC. J is TRBJ1-2 and V is TRBV20-1, with unresolved D. The CDR3 runs to 11 residues. V was cut by 5 bases and J by 7 bases, with 11 bases left in between. Germline V gene sequence: CDR1 DFQATT, CDR2 SNEGSKA (reference sequence).

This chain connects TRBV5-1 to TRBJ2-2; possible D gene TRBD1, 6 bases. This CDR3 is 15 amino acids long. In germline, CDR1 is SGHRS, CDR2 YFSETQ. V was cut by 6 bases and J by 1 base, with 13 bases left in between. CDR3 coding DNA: TGCGCCAGCATTAAGGGGGATTTGAACACCGGGGAGCTGTTTTTT. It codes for CASIKGDLNTGELFF. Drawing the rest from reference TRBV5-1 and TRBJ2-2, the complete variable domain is KAGVTQTPRYLIKTRGQQVTLSCSPISGHRSVSWYQQTPGQGLQFLFEYFSETQRNKGNFPGRFSGRQFSNSRSEMNVSTLELGDSALYLCASIKGDLNTGELFFGEGSRLTVL.

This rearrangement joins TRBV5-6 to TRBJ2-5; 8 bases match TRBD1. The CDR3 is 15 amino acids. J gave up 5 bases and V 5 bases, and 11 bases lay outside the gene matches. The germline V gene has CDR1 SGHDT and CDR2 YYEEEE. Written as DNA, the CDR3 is TGTGCCAGCAGTCCAGGGGGCAGGGTGAGGGAGACCCAGTACTTC. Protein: CASSPGGRVRETQYF.

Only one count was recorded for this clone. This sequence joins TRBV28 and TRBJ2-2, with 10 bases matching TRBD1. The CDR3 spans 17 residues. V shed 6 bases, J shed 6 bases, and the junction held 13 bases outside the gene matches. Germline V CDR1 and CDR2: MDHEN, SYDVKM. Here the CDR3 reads CASSPNPGQGRAGELFF. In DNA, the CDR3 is TGTGCCAGCAGCCCAAATCCGGGACAGGGGAGGGCCGGGGAGCTGTTTTTT.

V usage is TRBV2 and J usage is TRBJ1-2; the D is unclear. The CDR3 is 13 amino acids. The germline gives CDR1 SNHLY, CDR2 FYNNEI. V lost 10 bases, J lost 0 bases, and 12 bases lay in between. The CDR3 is CANNSPANYGYTF. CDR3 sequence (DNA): TGTGCCAATAACAGCCCAGCTAACTATGGCTACACCTTC.

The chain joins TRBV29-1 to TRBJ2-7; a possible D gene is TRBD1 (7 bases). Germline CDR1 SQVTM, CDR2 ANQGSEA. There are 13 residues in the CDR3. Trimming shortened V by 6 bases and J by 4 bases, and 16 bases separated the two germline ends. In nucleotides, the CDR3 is TGCAGCGTCATACAGGGGACTCATTACGAGCAGTACTTC. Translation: CSVIQGTHYEQYF.

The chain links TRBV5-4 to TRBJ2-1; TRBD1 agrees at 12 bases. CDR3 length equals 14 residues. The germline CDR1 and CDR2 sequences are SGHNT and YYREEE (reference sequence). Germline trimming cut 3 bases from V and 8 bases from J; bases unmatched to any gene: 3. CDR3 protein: CASSWGTGGDEQFF. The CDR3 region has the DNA TGTGCCAGCAGCTGGGGGACAGGGGGCGATGAGCAGTTCTTC.

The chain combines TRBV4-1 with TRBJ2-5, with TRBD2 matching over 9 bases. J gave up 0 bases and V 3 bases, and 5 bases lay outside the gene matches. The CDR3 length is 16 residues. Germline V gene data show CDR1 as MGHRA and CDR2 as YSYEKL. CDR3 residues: CASSQLAGKDQETQYF. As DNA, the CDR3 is TGCGCCAGCAGCCAGCTAGCGGGAAAGGACCAAGAGACCCAGTACTTC.

This CDR3 is CSAPGQTLGTIYF. CDR3 DNA: TGCAGCGCCCCGGGACAGACGTTAGGCACCATATATTTT. The chain joins TRBV29-1 to TRBJ1-3, with 7 positions matching TRBD1. This CDR3 is built from 13 residues. Looked up from germline, CDR1 is SQVTM and CDR2 is ANQGSEA. Trimming cost V 7 bases and J 9 bases; bases outside gene matches: 12.